The rows below give T cell receptor beta chains drawn from one sample of a study of CD8 T cells in ankylosing spondylitis. TCRdb re-analysed the 5' RACE reads in MiXCR, keeping a single row per CDR3 protein. This table holds around 130,000 distinct CDR3 sequences, roughly an eighth found once. Sequencing was performed on blood, either unsorted or a sorted T cell fraction (not recorded which). These TCRs come from a female donor with ankylosing spondylitis or in good health (not recorded which). Both conserved end residues are part of each CDR3. A D gene is named only where the DNA matches it firmly. Expanded clones get a size class; other rows say once, few or many, or leave the size out.

J gene: TRBJ2-2
V gene: TRBV12-3/TRBV12-4
D gene: NA
clone size: few
CDR3 protein: CASRLVGTGELFF
CDR3 DNA: TGTGCCAGCCGACTGGTGGGCACCGGGGAGCTGTTTTTT

J gene: TRBJ2-7
V gene: TRBV18
D gene: NA
clone size: few
CDR3 protein: CASSPSGSSYEQYF
CDR3 DNA: TGTGCCAGCTCACCAAGTGGCAGCTCCTACGAGCAGTACTTC

J gene: TRBJ1-5
V gene: TRBV12-3/TRBV12-4
D gene: TRBD1
clone size: NA
CDR3 protein: CASSWTGDQPQHF
CDR3 DNA: TGTGCCAGCAGTTGGACAGGAGATCAGCCCCAGCATTTT

J gene: TRBJ2-7
V gene: TRBV12-3/TRBV12-4
D gene: NA
clone size: few
CDR3 protein: CASSLSAGGYEQYF
CDR3 DNA: TGTGCCAGCAGTTTAAGCGCAGGTGGTTACGAGCAGTACTTC

J gene: TRBJ2-6
V gene: TRBV29-1
D gene: NA
clone size: many
CDR3 protein: CSVEVQVGGANVLTF
CDR3 DNA: TGCAGCGTTGAAGTACAGGTCGGTGGGGCCAACGTCCTGACTTTC

J gene: TRBJ2-7
V gene: TRBV5-4
D gene: NA
clone size: NA
CDR3 protein: CASSSFGADTYEQYF
CDR3 DNA: TGTGCCAGCAGCTCCTTCGGTGCGGATACCTACGAGCAGTACTTC

J gene: TRBJ2-1
V gene: TRBV28
D gene: TRBD2
clone size: few
CDR3 protein: CASTGGGAGQNEQFF
CDR3 DNA: TGTGCCAGCACCGGCGGGGGGGCCGGTCAGAATGAGCAGTTCTTC

J gene: TRBJ1-2
V gene: TRBV29-1
D gene: TRBD1
clone size: many
CDR3 protein: CSAGQGNGYTF
CDR3 DNA: TGCAGCGCTGGACAGGGAAATGGCTACACCTTC

J gene: TRBJ2-1
V gene: TRBV12-3/TRBV12-4
D gene: NA
clone size: many
CDR3 protein: CASSPTSGGVHNEQFF
CDR3 DNA: TGTGCCAGCAGTCCAACCTCCGGGGGAGTCCACAATGAGCAGTTCTTC

J gene: TRBJ1-1
V gene: TRBV6-5
D gene: NA
clone size: few
CDR3 protein: CASSYTGMNTEAFF
CDR3 DNA: TGTGCCAGCAGTTATACAGGAATGAACACTGAAGCTTTCTTT

J gene: TRBJ2-1
V gene: TRBV6-6
D gene: NA
clone size: many
CDR3 protein: CASSNEAGVEQFF
CDR3 DNA: TGTGCCAGCAGTAACGAAGCAGGGGTAGAGCAGTTCTTC

J gene: TRBJ2-1
V gene: TRBV20-1
D gene: TRBD2
clone size: many
CDR3 protein: CSASYSLGTSYNQQFF
CDR3 DNA: TGCAGTGCTAGTTATAGTCTAGGGACTAGTTATAATCAGCAGTTCTTC

J gene: TRBJ2-5
V gene: TRBV29-1
D gene: NA
clone size: many
CDR3 protein: CSVQGGETQYF
CDR3 DNA: TGCAGCGTTCAAGGGGGGGAGACCCAGTACTTC

J gene: TRBJ1-2
V gene: TRBV12-3/TRBV12-4
D gene: TRBD1
clone size: many
CDR3 protein: CASSLWTGGNGYTF
CDR3 DNA: TGTGCCAGCAGTCTTTGGACAGGGGGAAATGGCTACACCTTC

J gene: TRBJ2-1
V gene: TRBV24-1
D gene: TRBD1
clone size: few
CDR3 protein: CATGRDSSYNEQFF
CDR3 DNA: TGTGCCACCGGTCGGGACAGCTCCTACAATGAGCAGTTCTTC

J gene: TRBJ2-5
V gene: TRBV20-1
D gene: NA
clone size: many
CDR3 protein: CSARDLTIQETQYF
CDR3 DNA: TGCAGTGCTAGAGATCTTACAATACAAGAGACCCAGTACTTC

J gene: TRBJ2-1
V gene: TRBV5-6
D gene: TRBD2
clone size: few
CDR3 protein: CASKKPGGEQFF
CDR3 DNA: TGTGCCAGCAAGAAACCGGGAGGAGAGCAGTTCTTC

J gene: TRBJ2-1
V gene: TRBV20-1
D gene: NA
clone size: many
CDR3 protein: CSATGGAAYNEQFF
CDR3 DNA: TGCAGTGCTACTGGCGGGGCGGCGTACAATGAGCAGTTCTTC

J gene: TRBJ2-7
V gene: TRBV6-6
D gene: NA
clone size: many
CDR3 protein: CASSYSSGEQYF
CDR3 DNA: TGTGCCAGCAGTTACTCGAGTGGCGAGCAGTACTTC

J gene: TRBJ2-3
V gene: TRBV15
D gene: NA
clone size: many
CDR3 protein: CATSRAPGGGTDTQYF
CDR3 DNA: TGTGCCACCAGCAGAGCCCCCGGCGGGGGCACAGATACGCAGTATTTT

J gene: TRBJ2-2
V gene: TRBV6-6
D gene: NA
clone size: many
CDR3 protein: CASSDLAGELFF
CDR3 DNA: TGTGCCAGCAGTGACCTAGCCGGGGAGCTGTTTTTT

J gene: TRBJ2-3
V gene: TRBV2
D gene: NA
clone size: many
CDR3 protein: CASREGGGKQYF
CDR3 DNA: TGTGCCAGCAGGGAAGGAGGGGGGAAGCAGTATTTT

J gene: TRBJ2-1
V gene: TRBV20-1
D gene: TRBD2
clone size: many
CDR3 protein: CSARGLAYNEQFF
CDR3 DNA: TGCAGTGCTAGAGGACTAGCTTACAATGAGCAGTTCTTC

J gene: TRBJ2-3
V gene: TRBV7-7
D gene: NA
clone size: NA
CDR3 protein: CASQDPGRSDTQYF
CDR3 DNA: TGTGCTAGCCAGGATCCGGGACGCTCAGATACGCAGTATTTT

J gene: TRBJ2-1
V gene: TRBV12-3/TRBV12-4
D gene: TRBD1
clone size: few
CDR3 protein: CASNPGQGKGDNEQFF
CDR3 DNA: TGTGCCAGCAACCCAGGACAGGGAAAAGGGGACAATGAGCAGTTCTTC

J gene: TRBJ2-7
V gene: TRBV6-5
D gene: NA
clone size: NA
CDR3 protein: CASSYYGTRHRSSYEQYF
CDR3 DNA: TGTGCCAGCAGTTACTACGGGACTCGCCATCGTAGCTCCTACGAGCAGTACTTC

J gene: TRBJ2-5
V gene: TRBV12-3/TRBV12-4
D gene: NA
clone size: NA
CDR3 protein: CASSLVGPQETQYF
CDR3 DNA: TGTGCCAGCAGTTTGGTAGGCCCCCAAGAGACCCAGTACTTC

J gene: TRBJ2-7
V gene: TRBV5-1
D gene: TRBD1
clone size: few
CDR3 protein: CASSVGQARYEQYF
CDR3 DNA: TGCGCCAGCAGCGTCGGACAGGCCCGCTACGAGCAGTACTTC

J gene: TRBJ2-2
V gene: TRBV20-1
D gene: TRBD2
clone size: many
CDR3 protein: CSARWTSGTGELFF
CDR3 DNA: TGCAGTGCTAGGTGGACTAGCGGGACCGGGGAGCTGTTTTTT

J gene: TRBJ2-3
V gene: TRBV12-3/TRBV12-4
D gene: NA
clone size: NA
CDR3 protein: CASTTRDTQYF
CDR3 DNA: TGTGCCAGCACCACGAGGGATACGCAGTATTTT

J gene: TRBJ2-7
V gene: TRBV3-1
D gene: NA
clone size: few
CDR3 protein: CASSQVGPYEQYF
CDR3 DNA: TGTGCCAGCAGCCAAGTCGGACCCTACGAGCAGTACTTC

J gene: TRBJ1-2
V gene: TRBV5-1
D gene: NA
clone size: few
CDR3 protein: CASSPQPQGWSYTF
CDR3 DNA: TGCGCCAGCAGCCCACAACCGCAGGGGTGGAGCTACACCTTC

J gene: TRBJ2-1
V gene: TRBV29-1
D gene: NA
clone size: many
CDR3 protein: CSVDLVDEQFF
CDR3 DNA: TGCAGCGTTGATTTGGTGGATGAGCAGTTCTTC

J gene: TRBJ2-1
V gene: TRBV7-3
D gene: NA
clone size: many
CDR3 protein: CASSGGALEQFF
CDR3 DNA: TGTGCCAGCAGCGGGGGGGCGCTTGAGCAGTTCTTC

J gene: TRBJ1-2
V gene: TRBV3-1
D gene: NA
clone size: few
CDR3 protein: CASSPQPGLNYGYTF
CDR3 DNA: TGTGCCAGCAGCCCCCAGCCGGGGTTAAACTATGGCTACACCTTC

J gene: TRBJ1-1
V gene: TRBV29-1
D gene: NA
clone size: few
CDR3 protein: CSVDTDSEAFF
CDR3 DNA: TGCAGCGTTGACACGGACAGTGAAGCTTTCTTT

J gene: TRBJ2-2
V gene: TRBV7-9
D gene: TRBD1
clone size: NA
CDR3 protein: CASSPVTGGWTGELFF
CDR3 DNA: TGTGCCAGCAGCCCCGTCACAGGGGGTTGGACCGGGGAGCTGTTTTTT

J gene: TRBJ2-3
V gene: TRBV28
D gene: TRBD2
clone size: many
CDR3 protein: CASSLAGASRDTQYF
CDR3 DNA: TGTGCCAGCTCGTTAGCGGGGGCCTCCCGGGATACGCAGTATTTT

J gene: TRBJ2-1
V gene: TRBV14
D gene: NA
clone size: many
CDR3 protein: CASSQRQTIYNEQFF
CDR3 DNA: TGTGCCAGCAGCCAACGACAGACAATTTACAATGAGCAGTTCTTC

J gene: TRBJ2-3
V gene: TRBV7-9
D gene: TRBD1
clone size: many
CDR3 protein: CASSQTGATDTQYF
CDR3 DNA: TGTGCCAGCAGCCAAACAGGGGCTACAGATACGCAGTATTTT

J gene: TRBJ2-5
V gene: TRBV7-6
D gene: NA
clone size: few
CDR3 protein: CASSLVAQTQYF
CDR3 DNA: TGTGCCAGCAGCTTAGTTGCACAGACCCAGTACTTC

J gene: TRBJ1-5
V gene: TRBV5-1
D gene: NA
clone size: few
CDR3 protein: CASSPGGIGAQHF
CDR3 DNA: TGCGCCAGCAGCCCCGGGGGGATAGGAGCCCAGCATTTT

J gene: TRBJ2-5
V gene: TRBV29-1
D gene: NA
clone size: many
CDR3 protein: CSVAGGRQETQYF
CDR3 DNA: TGCAGCGTTGCTGGGGGTCGACAAGAGACCCAGTACTTC

J gene: TRBJ1-6
V gene: TRBV6-2/TRBV6-3
D gene: TRBD1
clone size: many
CDR3 protein: CASGQGNYNSPLHF
CDR3 DNA: TGTGCCAGCGGACAGGGGAACTATAATTCACCCCTCCACTTT

J gene: TRBJ1-2
V gene: TRBV12-3/TRBV12-4
D gene: NA
clone size: NA
CDR3 protein: CASSLLWVPGYTF
CDR3 DNA: TGTGCCAGCAGTTTACTCTGGGTCCCTGGCTACACCTTC